The entry below describes one T cell receptor (beta chain). CDR1 and CDR2 from the germline V gene are MDHEN and SYDVKM. The CDR3 is 14 amino acids. V shed 8 bases and J 2 bases; nucleotides not matched to a gene: 5. Assay: immunoSEQ multiplex PCR; the TCRdb copy retains only in-frame clones and omits some. The sample shows around 260,000 clones, 80% to 85% of them seen only once. This record comes from a study of blood T cell repertoires in COVID-19. Study overall: Sources were T cells, B-cell-depleted T cells, or PBMCs; the material itself was cDNA or gDNA.

This chain joins TRBV28 and TRBJ1-4; the match to TRBD1 covers 7 bases. This receptor was taken from a man aged 55 to 70 with acute or convalescent COVID-19. The sample comprised peripheral blood. Here the CDR3 DNA reads TGTGCCAGCGGCCTACAGGGGACTAATGAAAAACTGTTTTTT. It encodes CASGLQGTNEKLFF.